The 4 T cell receptor beta chains presented below share a single source sample, sequenced in a study of cytomegalovirus exposure and HLA in healthy donors. PCR primers comprised 60 Vbeta and 13 Jbeta primers. Sequencing was performed with immunoSEQ multiplex PCR; in TCRdb, only in-frame clones are kept and a portion is missing. The sample contains about 82,000 clones, more than 80% of which appear only once. The sample was PBMCs. The receptors stem from a man aged 18 to 29 in good health and CMV-seronegative.

The CDR3 DNA sequence: TGTGCCAGCAGTGGGGGACAGATAAGCTCCTACGAGCAGTACTTC. It is translated as CASSGGQISSYEQYF. The chain has TRBV28 and TRBJ2-7; the match to TRBD1 covers 7 bases. This CDR3 is built from 15 residues. J was trimmed by 0 bases and V by 5 bases; bases with no gene match: 7. Germline V gene data show CDR1 as MDHEN and CDR2 as SYDVKM.

The chain recombines TRBV5-8 with TRBJ1-5; a possible D gene is TRBD1 (5 bases). The CDR3 has 13 residues. CDR1 is SGHTS and CDR2 is YDEGEE in the germline V gene. With 2 bases removed from V and 9 bases from J, the gap between germline ends came to 12 bases. For the CDR3, the DNA is TGTGCCAGCAGCTTAAGTCAGGGTCGGCCCCAGCATTTT. This codes for CASSLSQGRPQHF. Combining the CDR3 with reference TRBV5-8 and TRBJ1-5 gives the whole variable domain EAGVTQSPTHLIKTRGQQATLRCSPISGHTSVYWYQQALGLGLQFLLWYDEGEERNRGNFPPRFSGRQFPNYSSELNVNALELEDSALYLCASSLSQGRPQHFGDGTRLSIL.

The rearrangement links TRBV6-6 to TRBJ2-2; 7 positions match TRBD2. From germline, CDR1 is MNHNY and CDR2 SVGAGI (reference sequence). The CDR3 extends over 14 amino acids. The junction had 2 bases not matched to a gene; V was cut back by 2 bases and J by 5 bases. The CDR3 DNA reads as TGTGCCAGCAGTTACAACGGGGGGACCGGGGAGCTGTTTTTT. It is translated as CASSYNGGTGELFF.

The chain carries TRBV5-4 and TRBJ2-7; a possible D gene is TRBD2 (7 bases). This CDR3 region has 14 residues. The germline V and J ends were trimmed by 4 bases and 2 bases, with 13 bases remaining between them. Germline lookup yields CDR1 SGHNT and CDR2 YYREEE (reference sequence). CDR3 sequence reads: CASSVTGTTYEQYF. CDR3 DNA sequence: TGTGCCAGCAGCGTCACAGGGACTACCTACGAGCAGTACTTC.